The rows below give T cell receptor beta chains drawn from one sample of a study of blood T cell repertoires in COVID-19. Assay: immunoSEQ multiplex PCR; the TCRdb copy retains only in-frame clones and omits some. The sample records about 400,000 clones, nearly 90% being singletons. Sequenced material: PBMCs or T cells enriched from blood (not recorded which). The source of these receptors is a young woman with acute COVID-19. CDR3s include the opening cysteine and the closing phenylalanine or tryptophan. The D gene is left open where the match is weak. Rows give clone size only sometimes, using once, few, many, or a class for an expanded clone.

CDR3aa	CDR3nt	len	v_gene	j_gene	d_gene	abundance
CASWRERNEQFF	TGTGCCAGCTGGCGGGAGCGTAATGAGCAGTTCTTC	12	TRBV28	TRBJ2-1	TRBD2	.
CASSEGVRQAFF	TGTGCCAGCAGTGAAGGAGTCCGCCAAGCTTTCTTT	12	TRBV25-1	TRBJ1-1	.	.
CASSQETGTGELFF	TGTGCCAGCAGCCAAGAGACGGGCACCGGGGAGCTGTTTTTT	14	TRBV4-2	TRBJ2-2	.	.
CAWSEGGQKAEAFF	TGTGCCTGGAGCGAGGGAGGGCAGAAAGCTGAAGCTTTCTTT	14	TRBV30	TRBJ1-1	.	few
CASNSGRSLNEQFF	TGTGCCAGTAACTCAGGTCGCTCGCTGAATGAGCAGTTCTTC	14	TRBV19	TRBJ2-1	.	once
CAWSWRGSYGYTF	TGTGCCTGGAGTTGGCGGGGGAGCTATGGCTACACCTTC	13	TRBV30	TRBJ1-2	.	.
CASSLAPGRTSSNSPLHF	TGCGCCAGCAGCTTGGCCCCCGGGAGAACTTCCTCTAATTCACCCCTCCACTTT	18	TRBV5-1	TRBJ1-6	.	.
CASLTPGQMGTEAFF	TGTGCCAGCCTAACCCCGGGACAAATGGGAACTGAAGCTTTCTTT	15	TRBV28	TRBJ1-1	.	few
CASSQRDRGRGEQFF	TGTGCCAGCAGTCAAAGGGACAGGGGTAGGGGTGAGCAGTTCTTC	15	TRBV6-2/TRBV6-3	TRBJ2-1	TRBD1	.
CASSRLLATNTGELFF	TGTGCCAGTAGCAGACTACTAGCGACGAACACCGGGGAGCTGTTTTTT	16	TRBV19	TRBJ2-2	TRBD2	.
CASSWSHNYQETQYF	TGTGCCAGTAGTTGGAGCCACAATTACCAAGAGACCCAGTACTTC	15	TRBV19	TRBJ2-5	.	.
CASTQGLSHNQPQHF	TGTGCCAGCACCCAGGGGCTCTCCCACAATCAGCCCCAGCATTTT	15	TRBV2	TRBJ1-5	.	.
CASSLQASGTEAFF	TGTGCCAGCAGCTTACAGGCCTCGGGAACTGAAGCTTTCTTT	14	TRBV11-2	TRBJ1-1	.	.
CASSDRPGNSNQPQHF	TGTGCCAGCAGTGACCGACCCGGGAATAGCAATCAGCCCCAGCATTTT	16	TRBV6-1	TRBJ1-5	.	many
CATESRGSSYEQYF	TGTGCCACCGAAAGTCGGGGGAGCTCCTACGAGCAGTACTTC	14	TRBV24-1	TRBJ2-7	.	.
CASTGPSSYEQYF	TGTGCCAGCACGGGTCCAAGTTCCTACGAGCAGTACTTC	13	TRBV2	TRBJ2-7	.	.
CASSFSGSWETQYF	TGTGCCAGCAGCTTCTCGGGAAGTTGGGAGACCCAGTACTTC	14	TRBV7-9	TRBJ2-5	.	.
CASSSQINTMNGYTF	TGTGCCAGCAGTTCACAGATCAACACCATGAATGGCTACACCTTC	15	TRBV27	TRBJ1-2	.	.
CASSPGTGANVLTF	TGCGCCAGCAGCCCAGGAACCGGGGCCAACGTCCTGACTTTC	14	TRBV10-1	TRBJ2-6	.	.
CASSLSASGRGKTQYF	TGTGCCAGCAGTTTATCGGCTAGCGGGAGGGGAAAGACCCAGTACTTC	16	TRBV28	TRBJ2-5	TRBD2	.
CASSQGPGQGYYNEQFF	TGCGCCAGCAGCCAAGGGCCTGGACAGGGCTACTACAATGAGCAGTTCTTC	17	TRBV4-1	TRBJ2-1	TRBD1	.
CASSGQGDEKLFF	TGCGCCAGCAGTGGACAGGGAGATGAAAAACTGTTTTTT	13	TRBV10-1	TRBJ1-4	TRBD1	.
CASEMTISNQPQHF	TGTGCCAGCGAGATGACAATTAGCAATCAGCCCCAGCATTTT	14	TRBV2	TRBJ1-5	.	.
CASSPGKREGVF	TGTGCCAGCAGCCCCGGGAAGCGGGAGGGAGTCTTC	12	TRBV7-9	TRBJ2-1	TRBD2	.
CASSGLAETSSTDTQYF	TGTGCCAGCAGTGGACTAGCGGAGACATCTAGCACAGATACGCAGTATTTT	17	TRBV2	TRBJ2-3	TRBD2	.
CASGQGPGQPQHF	TGTGCCAGTGGACAGGGGCCGGGTCAGCCCCAGCATTTT	13	TRBV6-5	TRBJ1-5	TRBD1	once
CASSLSGGATGELFF	TGTGCCAGCAGTTTATCGGGGGGAGCCACCGGGGAGCTGTTTTTT	15	TRBV27	TRBJ2-2	.	.
CASSVMGGSGYTF	TGTGCCAGCAGCGTAATGGGGGGAAGTGGCTACACCTTC	13	TRBV9	TRBJ1-2	.	.
CAWSPDRTYEQYF	TGTGCCTGGAGTCCCGACAGGACCTACGAGCAGTACTTC	13	TRBV30	TRBJ2-7	.	.
CASSYGGGPIYEQFF	TGTGCCAGCAGTTACGGGGGAGGGCCAATATATGAGCAGTTCTTC	15	TRBV6-5	TRBJ2-1	TRBD2	.
CASGGGQGEETQYF	TGTGCCAGCGGGGGTGGGCAGGGGGAGGAGACCCAGTACTTC	14	TRBV2	TRBJ2-5	TRBD1	.
CASSHPTEAVHEQYF	TGTGCCAGCAGCCACCCTACTGAGGCGGTCCACGAGCAGTACTTC	15	TRBV3-1/TRBV3-2	TRBJ2-7	.	.
CASSSNHRNTNEKLFF	TGTGCCAGCAGTTCCAACCACAGGAACACTAATGAAAAACTGTTTTTT	16	TRBV6-2/TRBV6-3	TRBJ1-4	.	few
CASRLRQGSNQPQHF	TGTGCCAGCAGGCTAAGACAGGGTTCCAATCAGCCCCAGCATTTT	15	TRBV28	TRBJ1-5	TRBD1	few
CASGLGPPYRGNYGYTF	TGTGCTAGTGGTTTGGGACCACCCTACAGGGGTAACTATGGCTACACCTTC	17	TRBV12-5	TRBJ1-2	TRBD1	few
CASSPGVSGNQPQHF	TGTGCCAGTAGTCCGGGGGTCAGTGGCAATCAGCCCCAGCATTTT	15	TRBV19	TRBJ1-5	.	.